The rows below give T cell receptor beta chains drawn from one sample of a study of OX40 agonist ivuxolimab in advanced cancers. TCRdb keeps only in-frame clones here, not all; method: immunoSEQ multiplex PCR. Counted here are 50,000 or so clones, 75% to 85% occurring once; the ten biggest clones make up around 0.71%. Source: CD4+ or CD8+ T cells sorted from blood, taken in a trial of the OX40 agonist ivuxolimab. The receptors stem from an adult with an advanced solid tumor such as melanoma, head and neck, liver or kidney cancer. CDR3s include the opening cysteine and the closing phenylalanine or tryptophan. A D gene is named only where the DNA matches it firmly. Only some rows state a clone size, as once, few, many or a class for expanded clones.

V gene: TRBV6-1
clone size: few
J gene: TRBJ1-1
D gene: NA
CDR3 protein: CASIQSTRSRVAFF
CDR3 DNA: TGTGCCAGCATCCAAAGCACACGGTCACGGGTTGCTTTCTTT

V gene: TRBV5-1
clone size: NA
J gene: TRBJ1-1
D gene: NA
CDR3 protein: CASSPDGQNTEAFF
CDR3 DNA: TGCGCCAGCAGCCCAGATGGACAGAACACTGAAGCTTTCTTT

V gene: TRBV11-3
clone size: NA
J gene: TRBJ2-1
D gene: NA
CDR3 protein: CASSLGGEGNEQFF
CDR3 DNA: TGTGCCAGCAGCCTAGGGGGTGAGGGGAATGAGCAGTTCTTC

V gene: TRBV14
clone size: few
J gene: TRBJ1-1
D gene: TRBD1
CDR3 protein: CASSQSAGTDEAFF
CDR3 DNA: TGTGCCAGCAGCCAAAGCGCCGGGACAGACGAAGCTTTCTTT

V gene: TRBV7-8
clone size: NA
J gene: TRBJ2-7
D gene: TRBD1
CDR3 protein: CASSLSGDRGLHEQYF
CDR3 DNA: TGTGCCAGCAGCTTAAGTGGCGACAGGGGACTCCACGAGCAGTACTTC

V gene: TRBV29-1
clone size: NA
J gene: TRBJ1-2
D gene: TRBD1
CDR3 protein: CSVGDRGNGYTF
CDR3 DNA: TGCAGCGTTGGAGACAGGGGTAATGGCTACACCTTC

V gene: TRBV6-7
clone size: NA
J gene: TRBJ2-7
D gene: NA
CDR3 protein: CASSYGDTIYEQYF
CDR3 DNA: TGTGCCAGCAGTTACGGGGACACGATATACGAGCAGTACTTC

V gene: TRBV6-4
clone size: few
J gene: TRBJ2-3
D gene: TRBD2
CDR3 protein: CASSDLIRTEFRTSGGSDTQYF
CDR3 DNA: TGTGCCAGCAGTGACCTCATAAGGACTGAATTCAGGACTAGCGGGGGCTCAGATACGCAGTATTTT

V gene: TRBV6-1
clone size: once
J gene: TRBJ2-5
D gene: TRBD2
CDR3 protein: CASSALPAGGGETQYF
CDR3 DNA: TGTGCCAGCAGTGCCCTCCCCGCGGGGGGGGGTGAGACCCAGTACTTC

V gene: TRBV19
clone size: NA
J gene: TRBJ1-5
D gene: NA
CDR3 protein: CASSISSGTDQPQHF
CDR3 DNA: TGTGCCAGTAGTATCAGTTCAGGGACGGATCAGCCCCAGCATTTT

V gene: TRBV11-3
clone size: few
J gene: TRBJ2-7
D gene: NA
CDR3 protein: CASTYSTYEQYF
CDR3 DNA: TGTGCCAGCACCTATTCCACCTACGAGCAGTACTTC

V gene: TRBV5-4
clone size: once
J gene: TRBJ2-1
D gene: TRBD2
CDR3 protein: CASSWGLAGGHLEQFF
CDR3 DNA: TGTGCCAGCAGCTGGGGACTAGCGGGGGGGCATCTTGAGCAGTTCTTC

V gene: TRBV27
clone size: NA
J gene: TRBJ2-7
D gene: NA
CDR3 protein: CASGSNPWGVYEQYF
CDR3 DNA: TGTGCCAGCGGCTCTAACCCTTGGGGTGTCTACGAGCAGTACTTC

V gene: TRBV9
clone size: once
J gene: TRBJ1-1
D gene: NA
CDR3 protein: CASSVGGVDTEAFF
CDR3 DNA: TGTGCCAGCAGCGTAGGAGGGGTTGACACTGAAGCTTTCTTT

V gene: TRBV5-6
clone size: NA
J gene: TRBJ2-5
D gene: TRBD2
CDR3 protein: CASSRLSGGQETQYF
CDR3 DNA: TGTGCCAGCAGTCGACTCAGCGGGGGACAAGAGACCCAGTACTTC

V gene: TRBV11-3
clone size: NA
J gene: TRBJ2-2
D gene: NA
CDR3 protein: CASSLGRRENTGELFF
CDR3 DNA: TGTGCCAGCAGCTTAGGTCGCCGGGAGAACACCGGGGAGCTGTTTTTT

V gene: TRBV11-3
clone size: NA
J gene: TRBJ2-3
D gene: TRBD2
CDR3 protein: CASSNGGISTDTQYF
CDR3 DNA: TGTGCCAGCAGCAACGGGGGGATTAGCACAGATACGCAGTATTTT

V gene: TRBV19
clone size: NA
J gene: TRBJ2-5
D gene: NA
CDR3 protein: CASSARVGETQYF
CDR3 DNA: TGTGCCAGTAGTGCAAGGGTTGGAGAGACCCAGTACTTC

V gene: TRBV5-1
clone size: NA
J gene: TRBJ2-5
D gene: NA
CDR3 protein: CASSLGARGEETQYF
CDR3 DNA: TGCGCCAGCAGCTTGGGGGCCAGGGGCGAAGAGACCCAGTACTTC

V gene: TRBV7-2
clone size: NA
J gene: TRBJ1-6
D gene: NA
CDR3 protein: CASSLFPGQNNSPLHF
CDR3 DNA: TGTGCCAGCAGCTTATTCCCTGGACAAAATAATTCACCCCTCCACTTT

V gene: TRBV28
clone size: NA
J gene: TRBJ2-7
D gene: TRBD2
CDR3 protein: CASSLKRGVNYEQYF
CDR3 DNA: TGTGCCAGCAGTTTAAAGCGGGGGGTGAACTACGAGCAGTACTTC

V gene: TRBV6-5
clone size: NA
J gene: TRBJ2-5
D gene: TRBD1
CDR3 protein: CASRRQGNQETQYF
CDR3 DNA: TGTGCCAGCAGGAGACAGGGGAATCAAGAGACCCAGTACTTC

V gene: TRBV2
clone size: NA
J gene: TRBJ1-1
D gene: NA
CDR3 protein: CASSENYGTEAFF
CDR3 DNA: TGTGCCAGCAGTGAAAATTATGGCACTGAAGCTTTCTTT

V gene: TRBV15
clone size: NA
J gene: TRBJ2-1
D gene: TRBD1
CDR3 protein: CATSGGQGLNEQFF
CDR3 DNA: TGTGCCACCAGCGGGGGACAGGGGTTGAATGAGCAGTTCTTC

V gene: TRBV5-5
clone size: NA
J gene: TRBJ1-4
D gene: TRBD1
CDR3 protein: CASSPRQGAYEKLFF
CDR3 DNA: TGTGCCAGCAGCCCCCGACAGGGGGCTTATGAAAAACTGTTTTTT

V gene: TRBV5-1
clone size: NA
J gene: TRBJ2-7
D gene: TRBD1
CDR3 protein: CASSLAGTVSYEQYF
CDR3 DNA: TGCGCCAGCAGCTTGGCCGGGACAGTTTCCTACGAGCAGTACTTC

V gene: TRBV4-1
clone size: NA
J gene: TRBJ2-1
D gene: NA
CDR3 protein: CASSPGTVDTPDEQFF
CDR3 DNA: TGCGCCAGCAGCCCGGGGACTGTGGACACCCCCGACGAGCAGTTCTTC

V gene: TRBV2
clone size: NA
J gene: TRBJ2-2
D gene: NA
CDR3 protein: CASSGPGHQGPGELFF
CDR3 DNA: TGTGCCAGCAGTGGCCCGGGACACCAGGGCCCCGGGGAGCTGTTTTTT

V gene: TRBV18
clone size: few
J gene: TRBJ2-2
D gene: TRBD2
CDR3 protein: CASSPRISGVMNTGELFF
CDR3 DNA: TGTGCCAGCTCACCACGTATTAGCGGGGTCATGAACACCGGGGAGCTGTTTTTT

V gene: TRBV7-3
clone size: NA
J gene: TRBJ2-1
D gene: NA
CDR3 protein: CASSLTGSWGEQFF
CDR3 DNA: TGTGCCAGCAGCTTAACCGGGTCGTGGGGTGAGCAGTTCTTC

V gene: TRBV7-2
clone size: NA
J gene: TRBJ2-1
D gene: NA
CDR3 protein: CASSAPAGMGNNEQFF
CDR3 DNA: TGTGCCAGCAGCGCCCCAGCCGGGATGGGGAACAATGAGCAGTTCTTC